This TCR beta chain emerged from a study of shared clonotypes between healthy human individuals. TCRdb keeps only in-frame clones here, not all; method: immunoSEQ multiplex PCR. The repertoire holds 2.5 million or so clones, with around 94% as singletons. The donors, all of them Caucasian adults, lived in Nashville, Tennessee. The receptor was derived from a man younger than 30 in good health. The sample was naive CD4+ T cells sorted from blood. Subset denoted: CD45RA+ positively selected.

The CDR3 here is CASSRGDPNNEQFF. In DNA form, the CDR3 reads TGCGCCAGCAGCCGGGGTGACCCTAACAATGAGCAGTTCTTC. The V gene is TRBV5-1, the J gene TRBJ2-1, with a weak D call TRBD2 (5 bases). Germline lookup yields CDR1 SGHRS and CDR2 YFSETQ. Trimming took 4 bases from V and 5 from J, leaving 13 bases between them. The CDR3 has 14 amino acids. The variable domain in full, completed from reference TRBV5-1 and TRBJ2-1, reads KAGVTQTPRYLIKTRGQQVTLSCSPISGHRSVSWYQQTPGQGLQFLFEYFSETQRNKGNFPGRFSGRQFSNSRSEMNVSTLELGDSALYLCASSRGDPNNEQFFGPGTRLTVL.